These 31 T cell receptor beta chains were sequenced from one sample in a study of blood T cell repertoires in COVID-19. The data were produced by immunoSEQ multiplex PCR, yet TCRdb's version contains in-frame clones alone and is incomplete. The sample carries 130,000 to 150,000 clones, around 81% recorded once. The sequencing input was peripheral blood. The source is a human donor with acute or convalescent COVID-19. The donor label of this sample is uncertain.

V usage is TRBV10-3 and J usage is TRBJ2-7; the match to TRBD1 covers 10 bases. V shed 2 bases and J 1 base; nucleotides not matched to a gene: 5. Germline CDR1 and CDR2: ENHRY and SYGVKD. This CDR3 is 16 amino acids long. Written as DNA, the CDR3 is TGTGCCATCAGTGAGCCGGGACAGGGGTTTTCCTACGAGCAGTACTTC. Protein: CAISEPGQGFSYEQYF.

The chain links TRBV18 to TRBJ1-1, with 9 bases aligning to TRBD1. The CDR3 runs 15 residues. Germline-derived CDR1 and CDR2 are KGHSH and LQKENI. After removal of 3 bases from V and 0 bases from J, the junction contained 2 bases not matched to a gene. The CDR3 DNA reads TGTGCCAGCTCACCTCGGACAGGGGTGAACACTGAAGCTTTCTTT. Its translation is CASSPRTGVNTEAFF.

The chain couples TRBV19 to TRBJ2-4; 8 nucleotides agree with TRBD1. From germline, CDR1 is LNHDA and CDR2 SQIVND (reference sequence). The CDR3 has 17 residues. J was trimmed by 3 bases and V by 3 bases; bases with no gene match: 10. The CDR3 DNA reads TGTGCCAGTAGTATTCTCGGGACAGGCTTGGGCAAAAACATTCAGTACTTC. This sequence encodes CASSILGTGLGKNIQYF. Looking up the rest from reference TRBV19 and TRBJ2-4 gives the full variable domain: DGGITQSPKYLFRKEGQNVTLSCEQNLNHDAMYWYRQDPGQGLRLIYYSQIVNDFQKGDIAEGYSVSREKKESFPLTVTSAQKNPTAFYLCASSILGTGLGKNIQYFGAGTRLSVL.

This clone was detected once. The chain joins TRBV6-6 to TRBJ1-3; possibly TRBD1 for D (5 bases). Germline CDR1 MNHNY, CDR2 SVGAGI (reference sequence). The CDR3 contains 14 residues. V lost 2 bases and J 4 bases, leaving 9 bases between the germline ends. The chain's CDR3 is CASSYGAGGNTIYF. The CDR3 nucleotides are TGTGCCAGCAGTTACGGGGCTGGGGGAAACACCATATATTTT.

The V gene is TRBV7-9, the J gene TRBJ1-5, with 8 bases fitting TRBD1. The V and J ends lost 1 base and 11 bases, in that order; junction bases with no gene match: 7. Germline CDR1 is SEHNR and CDR2 is FQNEAQ (reference sequence). CDR3 length: 14 residues. In nucleotides, the CDR3 is TGTGCCAGCAGCTTAGACCGAACAGGGGGGGCCCAGCATTTT. Its protein is CASSLDRTGGAQHF.

This clone has just one count. The chain is built from TRBV13 and TRBJ1-6; 9 bases agree with TRBD1. Looked up from germline, CDR1 is PRHDT and CDR2 is FYEKMQ (reference sequence). There are 16 residues in the CDR3. The J segment lost 4 bases and the V segment lost 5 bases, leaving 6 bases of the junction unmatched. DNA of the CDR3: TGTGCCAGCAGCCATACAGGGGGCGGTTATAATTCACCCCTCCACTTT. It translates to CASSHTGGGYNSPLHF.

The V and J genes are TRBV6-5 and TRBJ1-1; weak D call: TRBD1 (5 bases). CDR3 length: 12 residues. V gave up 5 bases and J gave up 2 bases, with 6 bases separating them. The V gene's germline CDR1 is MNHEY and CDR2 SVGAGI. CDR3 protein: CASSRGNTEAFF. The DNA of the CDR3 is TGTGCCAGCAGTAGGGGCAACACTGAAGCTTTCTTT.

This chain uses TRBV3-1 (or the pseudogene TRBV3-2) with TRBJ1-6; TRBD1 aligns across 9 bases. Germline CDR1 reads LGHDT; CDR2 reads YNNKEL (reference sequence). This CDR3 has 17 amino acids. V shed 4 bases, J shed 7 bases, and the junction held 11 bases outside the gene matches. CDR3: CASSPFGDRELNSPLHF. CDR3 nucleotides: TGTGCCAGCAGCCCCTTCGGGGACAGGGAATTAAATTCACCCCTCCACTTT.

J is TRBJ1-2 and V is TRBV6-5; tentative D call: TRBD1 (5 bases). Germline V gene sequence: CDR1 MNHEY, CDR2 SVGAGI. The length of the CDR3 is 13 residues. Trimming stripped 6 bases from V and 4 bases from J, with 12 bases between. The CDR3 nucleotides are TGTGCCAGCAGGAACGACAGACCCTATGGCTACACCTTC. Translation: CASRNDRPYGYTF.

In this sample, this clone turned up a few times. The J gene is TRBJ2-7, the V gene TRBV10-2, with a tentative D call TRBD1 (6 bases). The CDR3 contains 14 residues. Per germline, CDR1 WSHSY and CDR2 SAAADI. Trimming removed 0 bases at V and 4 bases at J, with 10 bases between. CDR3: CASSESWGPYEQYV. In nucleotides, the CDR3 is TGCGCCAGCAGTGAGTCGTGGGGGCCTTACGAGCAGTACGTC.

The chain has TRBV2 and TRBJ2-6; 7 positions agree with TRBD1. With V trimmed by 2 bases and J by 0 bases, 7 bases remained unmatched. Germline CDR1 SNHLY, CDR2 FYNNEI. The CDR3 has 18 amino acids. The CDR3 protein is CASSESGRGSSGANVLTF. The CDR3 nucleotides are TGTGCCAGCAGTGAAAGTGGCAGGGGGTCCTCTGGGGCCAACGTCCTGACTTTC.

V and J are TRBV27 and TRBJ1-6; 7 nucleotides line up with TRBD1. V shed 2 bases, J shed 7 bases, and the junction held 8 bases outside the gene matches. Germline V CDR1 and CDR2: MNHEY, SMNVEV (reference sequence). The CDR3 is made up of 16 amino acids. The CDR3 sequence: CASSLRGGSPNSPLHF. CDR3 coding DNA: TGTGCCAGCAGTTTACGAGGGGGCTCCCCCAATTCACCCCTCCACTTT.

The gene calls are TRBV5-1 and TRBJ1-2; 7 positions match TRBD1. Germline trimming cut 4 bases from V and 8 bases from J; bases unmatched to any gene: 8. CDR1 and CDR2 from the germline V gene are SGHRS and YFSETQ. The CDR3 covers 13 residues. The CDR3 sequence: CASSPKQGNGYTF. The CDR3 region has the DNA TGCGCCAGCAGCCCCAAACAGGGGAACGGCTACACCTTC.

Notes on this clone: At one of its ends the junction is not consistent with the germline gene, which may arise from a read error. This chain connects TRBV27 to TRBJ1-6; possible D gene TRBD1, 6 bases. This CDR3 contains 14 residues. Germline assignment: CDR1 MNHEY and CDR2 SMNVEV (reference sequence). The DNA of the CDR3 is TGTGCCAGCAATTTATCAGGGGTTTATTCACCCCTCCACTTT. This gives the protein CASNLSGVYSPLHF.

The V call is TRBV5-1, the J call TRBJ1-1, with 9 positions matching TRBD1. Germline CDR1 is SGHRS and CDR2 is YFSETQ. This CDR3 contains 14 residues. V lost 5 bases, J lost 8 bases, and 10 bases stayed unmatched. The chain's CDR3 is CASRWDRDPREAFF. CDR3 DNA: TGCGCCAGCAGGTGGGACAGGGACCCCAGGGAAGCTTTCTTT.

The rearrangement uses TRBV6-5 and TRBJ1-5, with 8 bases matching TRBD1. The CDR3 consists of 14 residues. With V trimmed by 8 bases and J by 7 bases, 10 bases remained unmatched. Germline V gene sequence: CDR1 MNHEY, CDR2 SVGAGI. The CDR3 DNA reads TGTGCCAGCTGTCGGACAGGGTGGGACCAGCCCCAGCATTTT. Translating it yields CASCRTGWDQPQHF.

This clone was counted once. The chain has TRBV30 and TRBJ2-3; TRBD2 aligns across 7 bases. J lost 3 bases, V lost 0 bases, and 6 bases had no gene match. Looked up from germline, CDR1 is GTSNPN and CDR2 is SVGIG (reference sequence). This CDR3 has 15 amino acids. Here the CDR3 reads CAWSVQWGGTDTQYF. CDR3 sequence (DNA): TGTGCCTGGAGTGTTCAGTGGGGGGGGACAGATACGCAGTATTTT.

The chain links TRBV9 to TRBJ1-5; 7 bases map to TRBD1. Germline CDR1 and CDR2: SGDLS and YYNGEE. CDR3 length equals 14 residues. J was trimmed by 4 bases and V by 4 bases; bases with no gene match: 5. CDR3 protein: CASSSETGNQPQHF. The CDR3, as DNA: TGTGCCAGCAGCTCAGAGACAGGGAATCAGCCCCAGCATTTT. The full variable domain, rest sourced from reference TRBV9 and TRBJ1-5, is DSGVTQTPKHLITATGQRVTLRCSPRSGDLSVYWYQQSLDQGLQFLIQYYNGEERAKGNILERFSAQQFPDLHSELNLSSLELGDSALYFCASSSETGNQPQHFGDGTRLSIL.

The rearrangement joins TRBV7-2 to TRBJ1-1; possible D gene TRBD1, 5 bases. Germline V gives CDR1 SGHTA, CDR2 FQGNSA. V lost 6 bases to trimming and J lost 0 bases, with 8 bases between them. This CDR3 is 13 amino acids long. The DNA of the CDR3 is TGTGCCAGCAGGCGACAGCTGAACACTGAAGCTTTCTTT. Translating gives CASRRQLNTEAFF.

The rearrangement links TRBV4-1 to TRBJ1-2; 7 bases are shared with TRBD1. J gave up 8 bases and V 0 bases, and 15 bases lay outside the gene matches. The germline V gene encodes CDR1 MGHRA and CDR2 YSYEKL. The CDR3 sequence is 17 residues long. Written as DNA, the CDR3 is TGCGCCAGCAGCCAAGATTTTTCCGGGACAGTCGCCTCAGGCTACACCTTC. This gives the protein CASSQDFSGTVASGYTF.

V gene TRBV4-2 combines with J gene TRBJ2-1; TRBD2 aligns across 7 bases. Germline V gene sequence: CDR1 LGHNA, CDR2 YNFKEQ. This CDR3 is 16 amino acids long. V lost 4 bases to trimming and J lost 0 bases; unmatched junction nucleotides: 6. CDR3 amino acids: CASSPLADSSYNEQFF. The CDR3, as DNA: TGTGCCAGCAGCCCCCTAGCGGATAGCTCCTACAATGAGCAGTTCTTC.

This clone was observed once. The chain has TRBV7-9 and TRBJ1-6, with TRBD1 identical over 7 bases. V dropped 6 bases and J dropped 12; count of bases not matched to a gene: 14. Per the germline V gene, CDR1 is SEHNR and CDR2 is FQNEAQ (reference sequence). The CDR3 loop spans 15 amino acids. CDR3 sequence: CASSSSAGGWIPLHF. CDR3 DNA: TGTGCCAGCAGTTCCAGCGCAGGGGGTTGGATACCCCTCCACTTT.

This clone has a handful of counts. The J gene is TRBJ2-6, the V gene TRBV2, with TRBD1 as a possible D gene (7 bases). CDR3 length equals 18 residues. Trimming took off 4 bases at V and 0 bases at J, with 16 bases between the two ends. Germline CDR1 is SNHLY and CDR2 is FYNNEI. Written as DNA, the CDR3 is TGTGCCAGCAGTGCAAGTGGCAGGGGGGCCTCTGGGGCCAACGTCCTGACTTTC. Translation: CASSASGRGASGANVLTF.

This clone was picked up a small number of times. The chain carries TRBV7-8 and TRBJ1-1; possible D gene TRBD1, 5 bases. The CDR3 has 14 amino acids. Germline V CDR1 and CDR2: SGHVS, FQNEAQ. V shed 1 base and J shed 5 bases, with 11 bases lying between them. The DNA of the CDR3 is TGTGCCAGCAGCTTAGTGGGGGGGAGGACTGAAGCTTTCTTT. It yields the protein CASSLVGGRTEAFF.

CDR3 coding DNA: TGCGCCAGCAGCCCCTCCGGGACAGGGGGCGCGAACACCGGGGAGCTGTTTTTT. Protein product: CASSPSGTGGANTGELFF. V and J are TRBV4-1 and TRBJ2-2; 12 nucleotides line up with TRBD1. Germline lookup yields CDR1 MGHRA and CDR2 YSYEKL. With 4 bases clipped from V and 0 bases from J, the junction kept 6 bases outside the gene matches. The CDR3 has 18 residues.

V usage is TRBV6-5 and J usage is TRBJ1-4; TRBD1 matches 10 bases. Unmatched junction bases numbered 6, after V lost 6 bases and J lost 8 bases. The CDR3 contains 14 residues. The germline gives CDR1 MNHEY, CDR2 SVGAGI. CDR3 in amino acids: CASRAGQGSEKLFF. The DNA of the CDR3 is TGTGCCAGCAGGGCGGGACAGGGGTCCGAAAAACTGTTTTTT.

The chain is built from TRBV5-1 and TRBJ1-1; the match to TRBD1 covers 8 bases. V was clipped by 3 bases and J by 1 base; unmatched bases: 5. The CDR3 contains 15 residues. CDR1 and CDR2 (germline): SGHRS, YFSETQ. The CDR3 nucleotides are TGCGCCAGCAGCTGGACAGGGCGCGGGAACACTGAAGCTTTCTTT. It yields the protein CASSWTGRGNTEAFF.

The chain joins TRBV6-2 or TRBV6-3 to TRBJ2-7; possibly TRBD2 for D (6 bases). Germline V gene sequence: CDR1 MNHEY, CDR2 SVGEGT. V gave up 2 bases and J gave up 2 bases, with 16 bases separating them. The CDR3 is 16 amino acids. This CDR3 is CASSYGGSSRAYEQYF. CDR3 DNA: TGTGCCAGCAGTTACGGAGGGTCAAGTCGTGCCTACGAGCAGTACTTC.

This chain uses TRBV5-1 with TRBJ1-2, with TRBD1 matching 8 bases. Trimming cost V 2 bases and J 6 bases; bases outside gene matches: 3. This CDR3 comprises 13 residues. In germline, CDR1 is SGHRS, CDR2 YFSETQ. CDR3 amino acids: CASSLEQGDGYTF. The CDR3 nucleotides read TGCGCCAGCAGCTTAGAACAGGGGGATGGCTACACCTTC.

V and J are TRBV19 and TRBJ1-6; no firm D call. The V gene's germline CDR1 is LNHDA and CDR2 SQIVND (reference sequence). Trimming shortened V by 7 bases and J by 7 bases, and 14 bases separated the two germline ends. The CDR3 extends over 14 amino acids. The CDR3 bases are TGTGCCAGTAATCAAGGGTGGAGGAATTCACCCCTCCACTTT. Translating it yields CASNQGWRNSPLHF. Variable domain in full (rest from reference TRBV19 and TRBJ1-6): DGGITQSPKYLFRKEGQNVTLSCEQNLNHDAMYWYRQDPGQGLRLIYYSQIVNDFQKGDIAEGYSVSREKKESFPLTVTSAQKNPTAFYLCASNQGWRNSPLHFGNGTRLTVT.

The V and J genes are TRBV7-8 and TRBJ1-2; TRBD1 matches at 7 bases. Germline CDR1 reads SGHVS; CDR2 reads FQNEAQ. V gave up 2 bases and J gave up 3 bases; unmatched junction bases: 12. The length of the CDR3 is 17 residues. CDR3 in DNA: TGTGCCAGCAGCTTAAGGGATACAGGGGTGGGGGACTATGGCTACACCTTC. It translates to CASSLRDTGVGDYGYTF.